This T cell receptor beta chain was captured in a study of blood T cell repertoires in COVID-19. Participant-reported clinical history was the basis for cohort assignment. Recovered participants had two consecutive negative NP/OP PCR tests, healthcare professional clearance, or symptom resolution. The CDR3 totals 14 residues. The V and J ends lost 0 bases and 4 bases respectively, with 10 bases between them. Germline V gives CDR1 MNHNY, CDR2 SVGAGI (reference sequence). As handled by the study authors: For nucleated cells, counts were estimated from reference gene primer amplification. Profiled with immunoSEQ multiplex PCR; TCRdb holds only in-frame clones, not every one. V and J calls plus clone size are reproduced from that table; the DNA served to infer D and trimming. The table has about 250,000 clones, 75% to 90% seen once.

This chain uses TRBV6-6 with TRBJ2-7; D not certain. The source material was PBMCs or T cells enriched from blood (not recorded which). This clonotype was sampled from a woman between 25 and 40 years old who had recovered from COVID-19. CDR3 residues: CASSYSTAFYEQYF. In nucleotides, the CDR3 is TGTGCCAGCAGTTACTCGACTGCCTTTTACGAGCAGTACTTC.